This TCR beta chain was recorded in a study of blood T cells in healthy people across ages. General study results and limits: More naive CD4+ cells and higher diversity marked long-lived donors relative to aged donors. Naive and antigen-experienced cells were not separated, limiting conclusive comparison.

CDR1 is DFQATT and CDR2 is SNEGSKA in the germline V gene (reference sequence). The CDR3 sequence is 15 residues long. Germline trimming cut 5 bases from V and 4 bases from J; bases unmatched to any gene: 10. The authors ran a second PCR of about 6 to 11 cycles using a sample-barcoded 5' primer and a J-beta primer mix. Each cDNA was tagged by a template-switch adaptor containing 12 random nucleotides. TCRdb re-called the 5' RACE reads with MiXCR, one entry per CDR3 protein. The sample shows some 900,000 distinct CDR3 sequences, under 50% of them seen only once. A note on this clonotype: No antigen is known for it.

Sequencing was done on a sample of blood. The V call is TRBV20-1, the J call TRBJ2-3; 9 positions agree with TRBD1. The sequence was obtained from a man aged 25 to 45 in good health. CDR3 protein: CSACQQGAVADTQYF. CDR3 nucleotide sequence: TGCAGTGCTTGCCAACAGGGGGCTGTCGCAGATACGCAGTATTTT.